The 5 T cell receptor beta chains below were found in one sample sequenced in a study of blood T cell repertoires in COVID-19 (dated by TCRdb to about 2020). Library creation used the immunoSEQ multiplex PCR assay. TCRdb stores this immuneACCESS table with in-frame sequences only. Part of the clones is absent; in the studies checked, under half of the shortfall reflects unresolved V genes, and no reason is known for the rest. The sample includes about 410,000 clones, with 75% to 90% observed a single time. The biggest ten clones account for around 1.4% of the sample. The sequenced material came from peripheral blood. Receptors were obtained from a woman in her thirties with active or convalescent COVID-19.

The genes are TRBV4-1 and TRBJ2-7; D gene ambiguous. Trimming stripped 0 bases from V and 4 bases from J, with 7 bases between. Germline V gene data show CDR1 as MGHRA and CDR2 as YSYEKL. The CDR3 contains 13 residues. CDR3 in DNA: TGCGCCAGCAGCCAAGATGCCAGATACGAGCAGTACTTC. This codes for CASSQDARYEQYF.

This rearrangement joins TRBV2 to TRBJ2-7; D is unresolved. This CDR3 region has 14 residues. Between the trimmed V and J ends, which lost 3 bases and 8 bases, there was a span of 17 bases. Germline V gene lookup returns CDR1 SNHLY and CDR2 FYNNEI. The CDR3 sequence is CASSDSISLVKQYF. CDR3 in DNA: TGTGCCAGCAGTGATTCTATCAGCCTAGTAAAGCAGTACTTC.

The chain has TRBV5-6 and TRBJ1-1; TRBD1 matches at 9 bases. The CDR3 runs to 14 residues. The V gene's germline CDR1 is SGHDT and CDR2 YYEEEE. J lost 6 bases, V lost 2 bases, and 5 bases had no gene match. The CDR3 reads CASSFGTGSAEAFF. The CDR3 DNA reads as TGTGCCAGCAGCTTTGGGACAGGGTCGGCTGAAGCTTTCTTT.

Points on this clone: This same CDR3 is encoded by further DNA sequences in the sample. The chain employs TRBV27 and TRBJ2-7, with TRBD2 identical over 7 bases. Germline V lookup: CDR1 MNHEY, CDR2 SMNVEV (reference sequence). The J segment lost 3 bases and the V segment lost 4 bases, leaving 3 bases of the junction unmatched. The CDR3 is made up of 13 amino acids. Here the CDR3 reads CASSSPGGYEQYF. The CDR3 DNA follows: TGTGCCAGCAGTTCCCCGGGGGGCTACGAGCAGTACTTC.

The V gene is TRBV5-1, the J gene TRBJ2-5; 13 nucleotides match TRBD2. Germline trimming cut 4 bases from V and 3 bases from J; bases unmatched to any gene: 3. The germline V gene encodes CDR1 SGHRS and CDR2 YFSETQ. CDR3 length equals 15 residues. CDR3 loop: CASSETSGREETQYF. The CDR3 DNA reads TGCGCCAGCAGCGAAACTAGCGGGAGGGAAGAGACCCAGTACTTC.